A selection of T cell receptor beta chains follows, all from one sample in a study of Ad26.COV2.S vaccination and SARS-CoV-2 variants. Here immunoSEQ multiplex PCR was the method, and the copy in TCRdb shows in-frame clones only, minus some. In the table there are roughly 380,000 clones, over 75% of which are singletons. Material: peripheral blood, obtained in a trial of Ad26.COV2.S vaccine versus placebo. The receptors derive from a person between 18 and 65 years old who received the Ad26.COV2.S COVID-19 vaccine or a placebo. CDR3s include the opening cysteine and the closing phenylalanine or tryptophan. The order of the fields is clone size, J gene, D gene, V gene, CDR3 protein, CDR3 DNA. The D gene is left open where the match is weak. For some rows the clone size is stated as once, few or many, or as a class when expanded; others skip it.

size: NA
J: TRBJ1-2
D: NA
V: TRBV4-2
CDR3: CASSQDREGTTF
DNA: TGTGCCAGCAGCCAAGATAGAGAGGGTACCACCTTC

size: NA
J: TRBJ1-4
D: NA
V: TRBV7-8
CDR3: CASSPRRVATNEKLFF
DNA: TGTGCCAGCAGCCCCAGACGGGTTGCAACTAATGAAAAACTGTTTTTT

size: NA
J: TRBJ2-7
D: TRBD2
V: TRBV11-2
CDR3: CASRPTSGGAYEQYF
DNA: TGTGCCAGCAGACCAACTAGCGGGGGGGCCTACGAGCAGTACTTC

size: NA
J: TRBJ2-3
D: NA
V: TRBV7-9
CDR3: CASSLGRLVSTDTQYF
DNA: TGTGCCAGCAGCTTAGGGCGACTGGTTAGCACAGATACGCAGTATTTT

size: once
J: TRBJ2-7
D: TRBD2
V: TRBV7-3
CDR3: CASSPASGGSYEQYF
DNA: TGTGCCAGCAGCCCGGCTAGCGGGGGGTCCTACGAGCAGTACTTC

size: once
J: TRBJ2-7
D: NA
V: TRBV7-2
CDR3: CASSLRSYEQYF
DNA: TGTGCCAGCAGCTTACGCAGCTACGAGCAGTACTTC

size: once
J: TRBJ2-1
D: NA
V: TRBV12-3/TRBV12-4
CDR3: CASSLIGNEQFF
DNA: TGTGCCAGCAGTTTAATCGGGAATGAGCAGTTCTTC

size: NA
J: TRBJ2-3
D: NA
V: TRBV24-1
CDR3: CATSDPGRTDTQYF
DNA: TGTGCCACCAGTGACCCAGGGCGCACAGATACGCAGTATTTT

size: once
J: TRBJ2-2
D: NA
V: TRBV7-9
CDR3: CASSLDPNTGELFF
DNA: TGTGCCAGCAGCTTAGACCCGAACACCGGGGAGCTGTTTTTT

size: NA
J: TRBJ2-7
D: TRBD1
V: TRBV30
CDR3: CAWTPQGQGAYEQYF
DNA: TGTGCCTGGACGCCCCAGGGACAGGGGGCCTACGAGCAGTACTTC

size: NA
J: TRBJ1-1
D: NA
V: TRBV4-1
CDR3: CASSQTTGTVYEAFF
DNA: TGCGCCAGCAGCCAAACGACCGGGACGGTTTATGAAGCTTTCTTT

size: NA
J: TRBJ1-2
D: TRBD1
V: TRBV19
CDR3: CASSVGQGPYGYTF
DNA: TGTGCCAGTAGCGTCGGACAGGGGCCCTATGGCTACACCTTC

size: NA
J: TRBJ1-4
D: TRBD1
V: TRBV19
CDR3: CASSIVKGALANEKLFF
DNA: TGTGCCAGTAGTATAGTAAAGGGGGCGCTTGCTAATGAAAAACTGTTTTTT

size: NA
J: TRBJ2-1
D: NA
V: TRBV7-6
CDR3: CASSLPTRGPPPNEQFF
DNA: TGTGCCAGCAGCTTACCGACGCGGGGCCCCCCTCCCAATGAGCAGTTCTTC

size: NA
J: TRBJ1-5
D: NA
V: TRBV5-5
CDR3: CASSLQGLSNQPQHF
DNA: TGTGCCAGCAGCTTACAGGGACTTAGCAATCAGCCCCAGCATTTT

size: few
J: TRBJ2-1
D: TRBD1
V: TRBV2
CDR3: CASRSGTALNEQFF
DNA: TGTGCCAGCAGGTCCGGGACAGCGCTCAATGAGCAGTTCTTC

size: NA
J: TRBJ2-1
D: TRBD2
V: TRBV7-8
CDR3: CASSFSGGGSNEQFF
DNA: TGTGCCAGCAGCTTTAGCGGGGGCGGGAGCAATGAGCAGTTCTTC

size: NA
J: TRBJ1-5
D: NA
V: TRBV9
CDR3: CASSVGSNQPQHF
DNA: TGTGCCAGCAGCGTAGGATCAAATCAGCCCCAGCATTTT

size: NA
J: TRBJ2-2
D: NA
V: TRBV5-4
CDR3: CASREGTGELFF
DNA: TGTGCCAGCAGGGAGGGCACCGGGGAGCTGTTTTTT

size: NA
J: TRBJ2-1
D: TRBD2
V: TRBV15
CDR3: CATSRDTEGSGASNEQFF
DNA: TGTGCCACCAGCAGAGATACAGAGGGTAGCGGGGCCTCCAATGAGCAGTTCTTC

size: NA
J: TRBJ2-7
D: NA
V: TRBV5-1
CDR3: CASSQGAEMPYEQYF
DNA: TGCGCCAGCAGCCAAGGGGCTGAAATGCCCTACGAGCAGTACTTC

size: NA
J: TRBJ1-3
D: TRBD1
V: TRBV9
CDR3: CASSVAMRQGPGNTIYF
DNA: TGTGCCAGCAGCGTAGCTATGAGACAGGGGCCCGGAAACACCATATATTTT

size: NA
J: TRBJ2-2
D: NA
V: TRBV6-6
CDR3: CASSDRTESGELFF
DNA: TGTGCCAGCAGTGACAGGACTGAATCCGGGGAGCTGTTTTTT

size: NA
J: TRBJ2-3
D: TRBD2
V: TRBV7-2
CDR3: CASSTGLAGGTDTQYF
DNA: TGTGCCAGCAGCACCGGACTAGCGGGGGGCACAGATACGCAGTATTTT

size: NA
J: TRBJ1-5
D: NA
V: TRBV7-8
CDR3: CASSARMGNQPQHF
DNA: TGTGCCAGCAGCGCCAGGATGGGCAATCAGCCCCAGCATTTT

size: NA
J: TRBJ1-1
D: NA
V: TRBV6-5
CDR3: CASRSWEQGRGAFF
DNA: TGTGCCAGCAGATCATGGGAGCAGGGACGTGGAGCTTTCTTT

size: NA
J: TRBJ1-1
D: NA
V: TRBV5-6
CDR3: CASSLVRLYTEAFF
DNA: TGTGCCAGCAGCTTGGTACGGCTGTACACTGAAGCTTTCTTT

size: once
J: TRBJ1-5
D: NA
V: TRBV5-6
CDR3: CASSLGGSQPQHF
DNA: TGTGCCAGCAGCTTGGGCGGGTCCCAGCCCCAGCATTTT

size: NA
J: TRBJ1-5
D: TRBD1
V: TRBV6-2/TRBV6-3
CDR3: CASSFLRDRENQPQHF
DNA: TGTGCCAGCAGTTTCCTCCGGGACAGGGAAAATCAGCCCCAGCATTTT

size: NA
J: TRBJ2-1
D: NA
V: TRBV4-2
CDR3: CASSQYIQGRPNEQFF
DNA: TGTGCCAGCAGCCAATATATCCAGGGTAGGCCCAATGAGCAGTTCTTC

size: once
J: TRBJ2-3
D: TRBD2
V: TRBV27
CDR3: CASSPAAGTSGTDTQYF
DNA: TGTGCCAGCAGTCCCGCCGCCGGGACTAGCGGCACAGATACGCAGTATTTT